A selection of T cell receptor beta chains follows, all from one sample in a study of CD8 T cells in ankylosing spondylitis. TCRdb re-called the 5' RACE reads with MiXCR, one entry per CDR3 protein. The sample lists approximately 440,000 distinct CDR3 sequences; 15% to 20% were seen once. Sequencing was performed on blood, either unsorted or a sorted T cell fraction (not recorded which). The source is a male donor with ankylosing spondylitis. The CDR3 runs from the conserved cysteine through the conserved F or W. A D gene is named only where the DNA matches it firmly. Expanded clones get a size class; other rows say once, few or many, or leave the size out.

J,size,V,D,DNA,CDR3
TRBJ1-6,few,TRBV3-1,NA,TGTGCCAGCAGCCAAGGTTTGGTGGGATCCTATAATTCACCCCTCCACTTT,CASSQGLVGSYNSPLHF
TRBJ2-3,few,TRBV2,TRBD2,TGTGCCAGCAGTCACTCGACTAGCGGGGCAGATACGCAGTATTTT,CASSHSTSGADTQYF
TRBJ1-1,NA,TRBV5-1,NA,TGCGCCAGCAGCTTCGAGAGTAGATCTGAAGTTTTCTTT,CASSFESRSEVFF
TRBJ2-7,many,TRBV25-1,NA,TGTGCCAGCAGTGCCCAAACAGGGTTTGAGCAGTACTTC,CASSAQTGFEQYF
TRBJ2-7,NA,TRBV4-3,TRBD1,TGCGCCAGCAGCCAAGAGACAGGGGTTTCCTACGAGCAGTACTTC,CASSQETGVSYEQYF
TRBJ2-5,many,TRBV28,TRBD2,TGTGCCAGCAGCTGGAATAGCGGGAGAGGGGAGACCCAGTACTTC,CASSWNSGRGETQYF
TRBJ2-7,NA,TRBV5-6,NA,TGTGCCAGCAGCTACCGCGTCGGGGTTCCCGAGCAGTACTTC,CASSYRVGVPEQYF
TRBJ1-5,NA,TRBV2,TRBD1,TGTGCCAGCATGGGACAGGGGAATCAGCCCCAGCATTTT,CASMGQGNQPQHF
TRBJ2-5,NA,TRBV29-1,NA,TGCAGCGTTGGCGCCCCGACAGGTGGGGAGACCCAGTACTTC,CSVGAPTGGETQYF
TRBJ1-4,few,TRBV12-3/TRBV12-4,NA,TGTGCCAGCAGAACAGGGTCGAGGGGAATGAATGAAAAACTGTTTTTT,CASRTGSRGMNEKLFF
TRBJ2-7,few,TRBV7-2,TRBD2,TGTGCCAGCAGCTGGACTAGCGGGGGGGCAATAGAGCAGTACTTC,CASSWTSGGAIEQYF
TRBJ2-7,few,TRBV7-2,NA,TGTGCCAGCAGCTTAGTTTCGGCAGGGGCGAGGCAGTACTTC,CASSLVSAGARQYF
TRBJ2-3,few,TRBV4-2,NA,TGTGCCAGCAGCCAAGATCGGGCACAGAGCTACACAGATACGCAGTATTTT,CASSQDRAQSYTDTQYF
TRBJ1-4,few,TRBV19,NA,TGTGCCAGTAGTATATATCGGGACGGAGAAAAACTGTTTTTT,CASSIYRDGEKLFF
TRBJ2-1,few,TRBV4-3,NA,TGCGCCAGCAGCCAAGTATACAGATCGAGCTCCTACAATGAGCAGTTCTTC,CASSQVYRSSSYNEQFF
TRBJ1-2,NA,TRBV14,TRBD1,TGTGCCAGCAGCCGGTGGACAGGGTATGGCTACACCTTC,CASSRWTGYGYTF
TRBJ2-7,few,TRBV5-1,NA,TGCGCCAGCAGCTTGGTTTCAGAGTCCTACGAGCAGTACTTC,CASSLVSESYEQYF
TRBJ1-5,few,TRBV7-9,TRBD1,TGTGCCAGCAGCTCCTATTCGGGACAGGGGTCTCAGCCCCAGCATTTT,CASSSYSGQGSQPQHF
TRBJ2-3,few,TRBV24-1,TRBD2,TGTGCCACCAGTGACCCTTTAGCGGGAGGCCGCGGCACAGATACGCAGTATTTT,CATSDPLAGGRGTDTQYF
TRBJ2-7,NA,TRBV30,TRBD2,TGTGCCACGGTTCCCAGCGGGAGGGCCTACGAGCAGTACTTC,CATVPSGRAYEQYF
TRBJ1-1,NA,TRBV5-1,NA,TGCGCCAGCAGCCTGCTGGTGGGAGGGAACACTGAAGCTTTCTTT,CASSLLVGGNTEAFF
TRBJ1-1,NA,TRBV5-1,NA,TGCGCCAGCAGCCTCTCGAGGGGTAATGAAGCTTTCTTT,CASSLSRGNEAFF
TRBJ2-3,few,TRBV29-1,NA,TGCAGCGTTCTCCCGTCTGGGAGCACAGATACGCAGTATTTT,CSVLPSGSTDTQYF
TRBJ2-7,NA,TRBV25-1,NA,TGTGCCAGCAGAGGGACTGAACGCTACGAGCAGTACTTC,CASRGTERYEQYF
TRBJ2-5,NA,TRBV7-9,NA,TGTGCCAGCAGCTTAGGTACAGGGTGGCAAGAGACCCAGTACTTC,CASSLGTGWQETQYF
TRBJ2-7,many,TRBV12-3/TRBV12-4,NA,TGTGCCAGCAGTTTGTCGGTAGCCGAGCAGTACTTC,CASSLSVAEQYF
TRBJ1-1,many,TRBV29-1,NA,TGCAGCGCCTCAATTCGTCAGGGGCACACTGAAGCTTTCTTT,CSASIRQGHTEAFF